This T cell receptor (beta chain) is from a study of Graves' ophthalmopathy and Graves' hyperthyroidism. This clonotype was detected ten times or more. Moderate-to-severe activity, CAS ≥3, NOSPECS ≥4 and duration under 3 months were recorded for donors with ophthalmopathy. Using RNA transcripts, the TCR beta CDR3 regions were amplified. HTBI primers served in a first-round RT-PCR, which a second-round multiplex PCR followed. TCRdb recomputed calls from the multiplex PCR reads with MiXCR, one row per CDR3 protein. The sample contains about 500,000 distinct CDR3 sequences, around an eighth of which appear only once. Sequencing was carried out using blood. The clonotype was recovered from a woman aged 25 to 39 with Graves' ophthalmopathy.

CDR3 protein: CASSFWGLEETQYF. Written as DNA, the CDR3 is TGTGCCAGCAGCTTTTGGGGGCTGGAAGAGACCCAGTACTTC. This chain joins TRBV7-9 and TRBJ2-5, with a possible D match to TRBD1 (6 bases). Germline V gives CDR1 SEHNR, CDR2 FQNEAQ (reference sequence). CDR3 length: 14 residues. V dropped 3 bases and J dropped 3 bases, with 11 bases sitting between them. The whole variable domain, remainder taken from reference TRBV7-9 and TRBJ2-5, is DTGVSQNPRHKITKRGQNVTFRCDPISEHNRLYWYRQTLGQGPEFLTYFQNEAQLEKSRLLSDRFSAERPKGSFSTLEIQRTEQGDSAMYLCASSFWGLEETQYFGPGTRLLVL.